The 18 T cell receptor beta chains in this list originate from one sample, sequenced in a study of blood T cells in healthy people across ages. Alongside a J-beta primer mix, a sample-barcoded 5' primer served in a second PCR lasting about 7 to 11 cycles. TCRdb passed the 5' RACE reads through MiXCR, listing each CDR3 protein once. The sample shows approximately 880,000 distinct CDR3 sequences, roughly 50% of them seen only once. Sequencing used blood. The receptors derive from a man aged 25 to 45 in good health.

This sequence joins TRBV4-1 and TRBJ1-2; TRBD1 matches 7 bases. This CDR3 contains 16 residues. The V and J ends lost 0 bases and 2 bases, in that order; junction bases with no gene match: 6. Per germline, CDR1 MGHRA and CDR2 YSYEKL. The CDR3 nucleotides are TGCGCCAGCAGCCAAGATTGGGGACAGTCCAACTATGGCTACACCTTC. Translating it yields CASSQDWGQSNYGYTF.

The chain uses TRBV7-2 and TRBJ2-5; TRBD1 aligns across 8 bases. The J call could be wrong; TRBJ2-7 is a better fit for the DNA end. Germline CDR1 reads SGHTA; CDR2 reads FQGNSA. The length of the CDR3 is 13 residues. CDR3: CATATGVFDEQYF. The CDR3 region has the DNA TGTGCCACCGCGACAGGGGTCTTCGACGAGCAGTACTTC.

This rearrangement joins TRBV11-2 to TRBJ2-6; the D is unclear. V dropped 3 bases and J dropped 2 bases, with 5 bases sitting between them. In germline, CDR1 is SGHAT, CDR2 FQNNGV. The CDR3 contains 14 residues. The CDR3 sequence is CASSFNPGANVLTF. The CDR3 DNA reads TGTGCCAGCAGCTTTAATCCTGGGGCCAACGTCCTGACTTTC.

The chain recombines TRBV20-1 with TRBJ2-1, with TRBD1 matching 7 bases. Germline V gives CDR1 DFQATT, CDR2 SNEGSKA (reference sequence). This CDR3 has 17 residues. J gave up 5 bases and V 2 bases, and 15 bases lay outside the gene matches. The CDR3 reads CSARITLQVRGNNEQFF. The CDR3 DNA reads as TGCAGTGCTAGAATTACCCTACAGGTCAGGGGGAACAATGAGCAGTTCTTC.

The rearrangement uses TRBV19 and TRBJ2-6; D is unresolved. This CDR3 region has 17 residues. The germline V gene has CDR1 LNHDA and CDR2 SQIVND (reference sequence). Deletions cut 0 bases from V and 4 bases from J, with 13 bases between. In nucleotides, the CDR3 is TGTGCCAGTAGTATAGAAAGGGCCCTCTCCGGGGCCAACGTCCTGACTTTC. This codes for CASSIERALSGANVLTF.

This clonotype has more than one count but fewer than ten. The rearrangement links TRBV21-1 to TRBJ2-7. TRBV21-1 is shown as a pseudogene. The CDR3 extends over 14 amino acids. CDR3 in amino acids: CASSKTKGPYEQYF. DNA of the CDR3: TGTGCCAGCAGCAAAACCAAAGGCCCCTACGAGCAGTACTTC.

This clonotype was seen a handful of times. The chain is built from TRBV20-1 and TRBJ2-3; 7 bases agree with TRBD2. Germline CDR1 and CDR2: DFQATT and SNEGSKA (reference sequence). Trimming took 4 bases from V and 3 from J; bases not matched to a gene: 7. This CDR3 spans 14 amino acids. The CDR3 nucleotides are TGCAGTGCTATGCGGGGGTCCTCGACAGATACGCAGTATTTT. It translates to CSAMRGSSTDTQYF.

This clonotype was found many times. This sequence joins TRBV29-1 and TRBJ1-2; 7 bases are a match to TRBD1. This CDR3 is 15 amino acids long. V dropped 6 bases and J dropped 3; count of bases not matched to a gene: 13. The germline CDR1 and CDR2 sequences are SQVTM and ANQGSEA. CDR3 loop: CSVRGGGEMDYGYTF. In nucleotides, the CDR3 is TGCAGCGTCCGAGGGGGCGGGGAGATGGACTATGGCTACACCTTC.

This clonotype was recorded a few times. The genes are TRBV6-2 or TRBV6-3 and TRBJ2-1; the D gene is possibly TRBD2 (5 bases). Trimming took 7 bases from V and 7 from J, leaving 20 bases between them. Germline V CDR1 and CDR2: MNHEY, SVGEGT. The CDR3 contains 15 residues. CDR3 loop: CASKDGEARVNEQFF. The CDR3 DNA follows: TGTGCCAGCAAGGACGGGGAAGCTCGTGTAAATGAGCAGTTCTTC.

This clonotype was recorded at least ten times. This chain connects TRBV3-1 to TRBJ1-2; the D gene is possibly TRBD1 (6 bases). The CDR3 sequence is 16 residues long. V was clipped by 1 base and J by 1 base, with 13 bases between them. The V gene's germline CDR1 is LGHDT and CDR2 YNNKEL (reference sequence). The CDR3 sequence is CASSQVGTGHNYGYTF. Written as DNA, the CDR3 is TGTGCCAGCAGCCAAGTGGGGACGGGACATAACTATGGCTACACCTTC.

CDR3 DNA sequence: TGTGCCAGCAGTGTGTATCCGGGTTTAACTAATGAAAAACTGTTTTTT. It translates to CASSVYPGLTNEKLFF. The V and J genes are TRBV12-3 or TRBV12-4 and TRBJ1-4; D unclear. This CDR3 is 16 amino acids long. Trimming pared 5 bases from V and 1 base from J, leaving 14 bases between.

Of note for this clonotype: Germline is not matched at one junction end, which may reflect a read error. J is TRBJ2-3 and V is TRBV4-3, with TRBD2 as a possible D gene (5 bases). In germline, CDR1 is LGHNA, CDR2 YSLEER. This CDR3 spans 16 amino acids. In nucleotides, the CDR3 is TGCGCCAGCAGCCAACGTGGACTCTCAGGCACGGATACGCAGTATTTT. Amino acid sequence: CASSQRGLSGTDTQYF.

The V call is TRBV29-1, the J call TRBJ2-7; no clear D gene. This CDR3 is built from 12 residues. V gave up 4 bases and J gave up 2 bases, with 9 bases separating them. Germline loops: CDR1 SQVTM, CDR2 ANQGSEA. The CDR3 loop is CSVASEAYEQYF. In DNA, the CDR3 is TGCAGCGTTGCGTCTGAAGCCTACGAGCAGTACTTC.

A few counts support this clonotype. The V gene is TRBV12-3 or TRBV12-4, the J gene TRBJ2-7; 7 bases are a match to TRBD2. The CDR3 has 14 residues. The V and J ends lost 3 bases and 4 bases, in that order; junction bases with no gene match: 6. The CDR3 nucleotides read TGTGCCAGCAGTTTGGGGGAGGGTTTGTACGAGCAGTACTTC. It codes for CASSLGEGLYEQYF.

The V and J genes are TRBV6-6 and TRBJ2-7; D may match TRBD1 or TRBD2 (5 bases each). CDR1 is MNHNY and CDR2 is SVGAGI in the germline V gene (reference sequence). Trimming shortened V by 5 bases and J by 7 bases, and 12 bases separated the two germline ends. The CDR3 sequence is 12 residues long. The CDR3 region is CASSGNWGEQYF. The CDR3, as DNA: TGTGCCAGCAGTGGCAATTGGGGGGAGCAGTACTTC.

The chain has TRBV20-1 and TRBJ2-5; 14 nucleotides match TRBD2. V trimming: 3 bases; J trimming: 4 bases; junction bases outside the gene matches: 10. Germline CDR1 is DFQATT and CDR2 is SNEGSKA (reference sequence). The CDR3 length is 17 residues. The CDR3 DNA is TGCAGTGCTAGGAGTTTGGGACTAGCGGGGGAAGGAGAGACCCAGTACTTC. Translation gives CSARSLGLAGEGETQYF.

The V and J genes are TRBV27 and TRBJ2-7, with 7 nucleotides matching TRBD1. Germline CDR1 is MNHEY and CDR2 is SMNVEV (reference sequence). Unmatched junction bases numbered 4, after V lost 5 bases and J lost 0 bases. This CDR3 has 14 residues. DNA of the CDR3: TGTGCCAGCAGTACCAGGACAGGCTCCTACGAGCAGTACTTC. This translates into CASSTRTGSYEQYF.

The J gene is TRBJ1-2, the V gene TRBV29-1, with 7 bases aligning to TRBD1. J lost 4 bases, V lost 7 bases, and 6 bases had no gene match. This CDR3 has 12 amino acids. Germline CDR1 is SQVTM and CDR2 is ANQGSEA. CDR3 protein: CSAEGAGYGYTF. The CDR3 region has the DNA TGCAGCGCTGAGGGGGCGGGCTATGGCTACACCTTC.